This TCR beta chain was identified in a study of OX40 agonist ivuxolimab in advanced cancers. Details on this clone: Its matching antigen is unknown. Other nucleotide sequences in the sample specify the same CDR3.

Method: immunoSEQ multiplex PCR; TCRdb's copy keeps in-frame clones and lacks some. The sample gives 45,000 to 50,000 clones, approximately 91% of which show up once; approximately 18% is in the top ten. General study results and limits: The antigens recognized by the expanded peripheral T cells, that is their antigen specificity, were not determined. Several nonresponders also turned out to have low normalized T-cell clonal expansion. At 0.1 to 3.0 mg/kg, CD4+ and CD8+ blood T cells expanded clonally by week 6.

V shed 5 bases and J shed 2 bases, with 12 bases lying between them. Germline CDR1 and CDR2: LNHDA and SQIVND (reference sequence). The CDR3 totals 14 residues. This sequence originates from an adult with an advanced solid tumor such as melanoma, head and neck, liver or kidney cancer. J is TRBJ2-5 and V is TRBV19; D might be TRBD2 (6 bases). The sample in question was CD4+ or CD8+ T cells sorted from blood, obtained in a trial of the OX40 agonist ivuxolimab. The CDR3 region is CASSARGNQETQYF. The CDR3, as DNA: TGTGCCAGTAGTGCCCGGGGGAATCAAGAGACCCAGTACTTC.